This TCR beta chain is drawn from a study of tumor-infiltrating lymphocytes in oesophageal squamous cell carcinoma. Per the germline V gene, CDR1 is MNHNS and CDR2 is SASEGT. CDR3 length: 19 residues. V shed 6 bases and J 0 bases; nucleotides not matched to a gene: 16. From the PCR reads, TCRdb called clonotypes with MiXCR, one entry per CDR3 protein. The table includes approximately 10,000 distinct CDR3 sequences, roughly 50% detected once. This sequence was found in a male donor with esophageal squamous cell carcinoma. The chain couples TRBV6-1 to TRBJ2-1, with 8 bases lining up with TRBD2. The specimen sequenced was esophageal tumor tissue. CDR3: CASRGGGTRGGGSYNEQFF. The CDR3 bases are TGTGCCAGCAGGGGGGGCGGGACTAGGGGTGGCGGCTCCTACAATGAGCAGTTCTTC.